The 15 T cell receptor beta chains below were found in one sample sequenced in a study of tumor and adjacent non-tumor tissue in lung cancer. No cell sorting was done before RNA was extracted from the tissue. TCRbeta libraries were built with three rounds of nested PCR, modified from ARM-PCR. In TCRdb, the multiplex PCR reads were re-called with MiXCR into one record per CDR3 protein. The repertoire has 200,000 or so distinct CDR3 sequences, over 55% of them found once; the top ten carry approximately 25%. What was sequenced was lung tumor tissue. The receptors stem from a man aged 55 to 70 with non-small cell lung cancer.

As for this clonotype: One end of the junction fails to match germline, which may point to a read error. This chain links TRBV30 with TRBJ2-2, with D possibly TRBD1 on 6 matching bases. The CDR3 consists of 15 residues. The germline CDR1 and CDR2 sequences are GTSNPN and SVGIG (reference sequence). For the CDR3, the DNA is TGTGCCTGGACCCATCTTGACAGGAACACCGGGGAGCCGTTTTTT. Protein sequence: CAWTHLDRNTGEPFF. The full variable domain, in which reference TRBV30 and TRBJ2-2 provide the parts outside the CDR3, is SQTIHQWPATLVQPVGSPLSLECTVEGTSNPNLYWYRQAAGRGLQLLFYSVGIGQISSEVPQNLSASRPQDRQFILSSKKLLLSDSGFYLCAWTHLDRNTGEPFFGEGSRLTVL.

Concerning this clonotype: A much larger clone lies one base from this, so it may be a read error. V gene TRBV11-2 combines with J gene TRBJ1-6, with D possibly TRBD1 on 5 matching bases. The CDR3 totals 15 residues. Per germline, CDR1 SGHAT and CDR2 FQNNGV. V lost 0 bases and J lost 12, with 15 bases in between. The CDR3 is CASSLESGLDLPLHF. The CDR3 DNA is TGTGCCAGCAGCTTAGAATCGGGGCTCGATTTACCCCTCCACTTT.

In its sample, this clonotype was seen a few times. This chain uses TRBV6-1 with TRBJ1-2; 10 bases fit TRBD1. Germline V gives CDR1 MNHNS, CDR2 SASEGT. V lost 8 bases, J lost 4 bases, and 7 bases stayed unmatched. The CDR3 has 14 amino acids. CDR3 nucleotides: TGTGCCAGCTCTGGACAGGGGGACACCTATGGCTACACCTTC. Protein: CASSGQGDTYGYTF.

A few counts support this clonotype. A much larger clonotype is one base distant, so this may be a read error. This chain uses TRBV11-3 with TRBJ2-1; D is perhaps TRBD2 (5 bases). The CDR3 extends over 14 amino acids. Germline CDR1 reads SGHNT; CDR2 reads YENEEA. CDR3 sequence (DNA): TGTGCCAGCAGCCCGGAGCGGTGGGATGTTGAGCGGTTCTTC. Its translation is CASSPERWDVERFF.

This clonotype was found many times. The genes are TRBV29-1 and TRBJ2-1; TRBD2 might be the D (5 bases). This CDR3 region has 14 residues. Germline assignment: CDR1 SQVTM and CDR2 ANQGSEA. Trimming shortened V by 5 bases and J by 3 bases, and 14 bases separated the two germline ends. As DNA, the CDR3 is TGCAGCGTTCTCCGGGGAGAGAACTACAATGAGCAGTTCTTC. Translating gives CSVLRGENYNEQFF.

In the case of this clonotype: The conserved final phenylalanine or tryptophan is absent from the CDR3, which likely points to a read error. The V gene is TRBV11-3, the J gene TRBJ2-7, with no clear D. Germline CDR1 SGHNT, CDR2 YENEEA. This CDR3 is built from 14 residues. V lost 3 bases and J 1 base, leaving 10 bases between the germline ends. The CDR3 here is CASSLGGMSYEQYL. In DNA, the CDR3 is TGTGCCAGCAGCTTGGGTGGGATGTCCTACGAGCAGTACTTA.

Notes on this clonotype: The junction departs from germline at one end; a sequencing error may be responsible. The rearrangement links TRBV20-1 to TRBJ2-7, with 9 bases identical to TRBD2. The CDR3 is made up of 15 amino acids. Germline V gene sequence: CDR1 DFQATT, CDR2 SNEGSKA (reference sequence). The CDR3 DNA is TGCAGTCCTAGAGCCAGCGGGGGGATAGCCTACGAGCAGTACTTT. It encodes CSPRASGGIAYEQYF.

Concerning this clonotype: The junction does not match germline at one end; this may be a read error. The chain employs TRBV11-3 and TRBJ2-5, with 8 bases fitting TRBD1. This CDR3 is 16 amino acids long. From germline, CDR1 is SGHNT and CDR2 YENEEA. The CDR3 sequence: CASSARQGMMGETQYF. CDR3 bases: TGTGCCAGCAGCGCCAGACAGGGGATGATGGGAGAGACCCAGTATTTC.

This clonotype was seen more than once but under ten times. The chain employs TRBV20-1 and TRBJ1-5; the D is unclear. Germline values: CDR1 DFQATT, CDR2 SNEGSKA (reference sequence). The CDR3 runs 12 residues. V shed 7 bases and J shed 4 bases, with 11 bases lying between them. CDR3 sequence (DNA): TGCAGTGACTGGAGCGGGAATCAGCCCCAGCATTTT. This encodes CSDWSGNQPQHF.

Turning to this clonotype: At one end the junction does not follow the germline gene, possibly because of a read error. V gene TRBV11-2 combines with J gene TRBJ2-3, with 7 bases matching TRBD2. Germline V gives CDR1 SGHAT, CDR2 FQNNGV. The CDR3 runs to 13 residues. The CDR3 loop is CASVSGGSDTQYF. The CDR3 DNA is TGTGCCAGCGTGTCGGGGGGATCAGATACACAGTATTTT.

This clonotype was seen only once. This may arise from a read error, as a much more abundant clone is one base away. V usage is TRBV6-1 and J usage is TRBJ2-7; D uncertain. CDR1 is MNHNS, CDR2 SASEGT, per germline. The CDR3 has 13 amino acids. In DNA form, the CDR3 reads TGTGCCAGCTGTGAAGTAGGGAACTACGAGCAGTACTTC. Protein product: CASCEVGNYEQYF.

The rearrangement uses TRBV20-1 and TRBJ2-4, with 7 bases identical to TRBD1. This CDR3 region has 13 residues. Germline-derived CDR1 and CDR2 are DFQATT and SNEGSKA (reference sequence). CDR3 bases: TGCAGCACGCCGGACAGGGCCAAAAACATTCAGTACTTC. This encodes CSTPDRAKNIQYF.

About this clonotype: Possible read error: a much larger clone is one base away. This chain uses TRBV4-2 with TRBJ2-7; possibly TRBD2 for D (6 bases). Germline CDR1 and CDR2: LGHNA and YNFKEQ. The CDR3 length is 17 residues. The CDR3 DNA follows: TGTGCCAGCAGCCAAGATCTTGTCCGGGGGAGCTCCTACGTGCAGTACTTC. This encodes CASSQDLVRGSSYVQYF.

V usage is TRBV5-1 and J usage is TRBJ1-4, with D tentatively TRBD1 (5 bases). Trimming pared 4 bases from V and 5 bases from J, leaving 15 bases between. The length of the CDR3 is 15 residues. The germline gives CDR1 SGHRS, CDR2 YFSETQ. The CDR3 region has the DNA TGCGCCAGCAGCCCCGGACACAATCAAAATGAAAAACTGTTTTTT. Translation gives CASSPGHNQNEKLFF.

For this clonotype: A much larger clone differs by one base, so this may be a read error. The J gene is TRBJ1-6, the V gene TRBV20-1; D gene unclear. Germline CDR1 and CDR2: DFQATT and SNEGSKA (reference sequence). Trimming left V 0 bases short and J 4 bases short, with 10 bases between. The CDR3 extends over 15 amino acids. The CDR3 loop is CSAREKTRYNSPLHF. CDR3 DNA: TGCAGTGCTAGAGAAAAGACACGGTATAATTCACCCCTCCACTTT.